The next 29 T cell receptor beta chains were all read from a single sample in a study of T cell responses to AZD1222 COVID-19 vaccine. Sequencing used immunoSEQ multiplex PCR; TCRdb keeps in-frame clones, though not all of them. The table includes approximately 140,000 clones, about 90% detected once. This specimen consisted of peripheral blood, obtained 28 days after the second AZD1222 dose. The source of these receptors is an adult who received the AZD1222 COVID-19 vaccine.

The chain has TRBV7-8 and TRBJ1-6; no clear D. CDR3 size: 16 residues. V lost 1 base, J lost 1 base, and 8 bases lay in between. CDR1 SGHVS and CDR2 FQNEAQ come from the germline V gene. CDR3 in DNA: TGTGCCAGCAGCTTAGAAGCGTTGTCCTATAATTCACCCCTCCACTTT. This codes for CASSLEALSYNSPLHF.

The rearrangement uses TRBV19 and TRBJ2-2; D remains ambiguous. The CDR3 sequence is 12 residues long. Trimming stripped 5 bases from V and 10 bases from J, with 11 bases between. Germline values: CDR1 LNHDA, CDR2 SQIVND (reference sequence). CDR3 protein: CASSPNWEELFF. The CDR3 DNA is TGTGCCAGTAGTCCCAATTGGGAGGAGCTGTTTTTT.

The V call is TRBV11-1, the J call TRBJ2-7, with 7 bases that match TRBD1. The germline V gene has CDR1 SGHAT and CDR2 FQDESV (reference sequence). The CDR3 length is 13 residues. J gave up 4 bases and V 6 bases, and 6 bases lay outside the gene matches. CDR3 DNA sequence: TGTGCCAGCAGTAGACAGGGAACATACGAGCAGTACGTC. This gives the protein CASSRQGTYEQYV.

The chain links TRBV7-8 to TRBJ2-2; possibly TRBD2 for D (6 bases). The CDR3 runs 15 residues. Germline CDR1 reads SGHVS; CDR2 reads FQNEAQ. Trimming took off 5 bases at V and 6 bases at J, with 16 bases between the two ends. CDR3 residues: CASSHPRRGAGELFF. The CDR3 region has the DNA TGTGCCAGCAGCCACCCCAGGAGGGGCGCCGGGGAGCTGTTTTTT.

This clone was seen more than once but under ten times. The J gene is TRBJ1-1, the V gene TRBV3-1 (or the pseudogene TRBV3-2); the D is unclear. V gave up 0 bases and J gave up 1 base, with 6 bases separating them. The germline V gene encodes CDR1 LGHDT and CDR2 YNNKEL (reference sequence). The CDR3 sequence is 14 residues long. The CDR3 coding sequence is TGTGCCAGCAGCCAAGATCTCCCGAACACTGAAGCTTTCTTT. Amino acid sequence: CASSQDLPNTEAFF.

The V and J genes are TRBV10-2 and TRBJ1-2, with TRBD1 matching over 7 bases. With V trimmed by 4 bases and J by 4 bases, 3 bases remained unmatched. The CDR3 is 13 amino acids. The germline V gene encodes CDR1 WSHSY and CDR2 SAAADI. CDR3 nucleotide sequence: TGCGCCAGCAGTGTGGGACAGAGCTATGGCTACACCTTC. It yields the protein CASSVGQSYGYTF.

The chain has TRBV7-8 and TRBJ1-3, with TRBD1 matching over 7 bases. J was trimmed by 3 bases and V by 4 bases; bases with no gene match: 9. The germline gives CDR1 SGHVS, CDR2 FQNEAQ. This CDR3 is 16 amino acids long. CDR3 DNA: TGTGCCAGCAGCTCCGACAGGGTAATAGGTGGAAACACCATATATTTT. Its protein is CASSSDRVIGGNTIYF.

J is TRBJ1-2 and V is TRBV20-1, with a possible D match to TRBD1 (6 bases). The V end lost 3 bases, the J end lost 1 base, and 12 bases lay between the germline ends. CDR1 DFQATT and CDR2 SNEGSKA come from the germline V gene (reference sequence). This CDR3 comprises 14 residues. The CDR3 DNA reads TGCAGTGCTAGTCCCAGGGGAATTAACTATGGCTACACCTTC. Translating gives CSASPRGINYGYTF.

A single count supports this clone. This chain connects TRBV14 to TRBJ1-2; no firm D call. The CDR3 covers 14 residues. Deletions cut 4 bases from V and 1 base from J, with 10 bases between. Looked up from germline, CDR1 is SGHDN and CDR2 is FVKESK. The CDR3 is CASSPPGLNYGYTF. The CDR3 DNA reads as TGTGCCAGCAGCCCCCCGGGCCTTAACTATGGCTACACCTTC.

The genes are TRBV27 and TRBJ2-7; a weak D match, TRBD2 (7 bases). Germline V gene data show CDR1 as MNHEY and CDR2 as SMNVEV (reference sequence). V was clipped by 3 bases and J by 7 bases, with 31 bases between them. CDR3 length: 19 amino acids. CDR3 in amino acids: CASSFSPPRARGRAWEQYF. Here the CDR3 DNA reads TGTGCCAGCAGTTTTTCCCCACCCCGGGCTAGGGGGAGGGCCTGGGAGCAGTACTTC.

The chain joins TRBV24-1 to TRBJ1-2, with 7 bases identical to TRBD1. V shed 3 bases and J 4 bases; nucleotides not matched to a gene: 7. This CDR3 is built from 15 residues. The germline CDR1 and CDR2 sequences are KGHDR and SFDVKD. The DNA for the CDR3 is TGTGCCACCAGTGATGGGGACAGCCTCTCCTATGGCTACACCTTC. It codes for CATSDGDSLSYGYTF.

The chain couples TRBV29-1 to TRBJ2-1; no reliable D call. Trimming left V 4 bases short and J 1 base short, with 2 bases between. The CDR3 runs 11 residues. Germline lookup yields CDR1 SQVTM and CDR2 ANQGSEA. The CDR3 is CSVGSYNEQFF. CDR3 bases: TGCAGCGTTGGGTCCTACAATGAGCAGTTCTTC.

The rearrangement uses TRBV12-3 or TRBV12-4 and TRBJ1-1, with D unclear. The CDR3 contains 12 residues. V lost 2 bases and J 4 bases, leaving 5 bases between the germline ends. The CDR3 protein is CASSLTSTEAFF. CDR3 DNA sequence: TGTGCCAGCAGTTTAACTTCCACTGAAGCTTTCTTT.

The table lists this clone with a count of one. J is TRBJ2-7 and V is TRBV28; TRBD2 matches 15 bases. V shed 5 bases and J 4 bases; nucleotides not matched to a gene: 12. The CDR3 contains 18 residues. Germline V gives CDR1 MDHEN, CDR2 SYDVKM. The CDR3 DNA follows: TGTGCCAGCAGTCACTATGGACTAGCGGGGGGGCAAGGGTACGAGCAGTACGTC. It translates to CASSHYGLAGGQGYEQYV.

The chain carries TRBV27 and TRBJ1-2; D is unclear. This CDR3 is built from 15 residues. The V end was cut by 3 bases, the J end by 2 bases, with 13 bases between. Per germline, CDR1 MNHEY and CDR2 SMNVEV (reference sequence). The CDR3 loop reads CASSFLGNMNYGYTF. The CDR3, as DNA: TGTGCCAGCAGTTTTTTGGGGAATATGAACTATGGCTACACCTTC.

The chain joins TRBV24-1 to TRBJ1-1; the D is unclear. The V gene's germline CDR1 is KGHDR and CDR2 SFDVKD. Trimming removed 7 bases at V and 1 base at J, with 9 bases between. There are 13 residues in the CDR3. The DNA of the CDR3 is TGTGCCACCAGAACAGCTTCGAACACTGAAGCTTTCTTT. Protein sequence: CATRTASNTEAFF.

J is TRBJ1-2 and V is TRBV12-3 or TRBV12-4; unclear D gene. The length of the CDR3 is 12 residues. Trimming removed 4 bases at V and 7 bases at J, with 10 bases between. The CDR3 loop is CASSSPAGGYTF. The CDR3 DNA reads TGTGCCAGCAGTTCTCCAGCCGGTGGCTACACCTTC.

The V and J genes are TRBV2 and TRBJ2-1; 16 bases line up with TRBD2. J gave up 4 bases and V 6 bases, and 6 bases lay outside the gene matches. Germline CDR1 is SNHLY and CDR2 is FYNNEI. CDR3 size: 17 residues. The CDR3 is CASRVPGLAGGYNEQFF. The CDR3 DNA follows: TGTGCCAGCAGAGTCCCGGGACTAGCGGGGGGGTACAATGAGCAGTTCTTC. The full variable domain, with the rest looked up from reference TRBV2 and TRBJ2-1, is EPEVTQTPSHQVTQMGQEVILRCVPISNHLYFYWYRQILGQKVEFLVSFYNNEISEKSEIFDDQFSVERPDGSNFTLKIRSTKLEDSAMYFCASRVPGLAGGYNEQFFGPGTRLTVL.

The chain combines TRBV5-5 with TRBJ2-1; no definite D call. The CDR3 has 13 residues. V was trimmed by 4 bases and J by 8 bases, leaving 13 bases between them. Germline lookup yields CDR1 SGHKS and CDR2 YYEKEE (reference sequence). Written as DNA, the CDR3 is TGTGCCAGCAGCCGGACCCCGCCCGATGAGCAGTTCTTC. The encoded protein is CASSRTPPDEQFF.

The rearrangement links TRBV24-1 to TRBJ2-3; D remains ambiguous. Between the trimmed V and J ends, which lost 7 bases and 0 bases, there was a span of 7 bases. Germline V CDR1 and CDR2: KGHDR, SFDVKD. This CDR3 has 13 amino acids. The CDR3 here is CATSEDSTDTQYF. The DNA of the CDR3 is TGTGCCACCAGCGAGGACAGCACAGATACGCAGTATTTT.

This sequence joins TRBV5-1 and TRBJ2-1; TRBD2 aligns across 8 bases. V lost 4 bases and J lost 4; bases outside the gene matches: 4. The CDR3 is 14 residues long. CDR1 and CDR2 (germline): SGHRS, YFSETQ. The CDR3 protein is CASSQAGEYNEQFF. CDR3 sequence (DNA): TGCGCCAGCAGCCAAGCGGGGGAGTACAATGAGCAGTTCTTC.

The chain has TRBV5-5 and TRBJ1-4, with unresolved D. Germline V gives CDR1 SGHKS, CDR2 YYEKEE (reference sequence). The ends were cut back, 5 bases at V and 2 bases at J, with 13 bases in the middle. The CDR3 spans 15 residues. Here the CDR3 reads CASSSRQNTNEKLFF. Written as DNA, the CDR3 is TGTGCCAGCAGTTCCCGACAAAACACTAATGAAAAACTGTTTTTT.

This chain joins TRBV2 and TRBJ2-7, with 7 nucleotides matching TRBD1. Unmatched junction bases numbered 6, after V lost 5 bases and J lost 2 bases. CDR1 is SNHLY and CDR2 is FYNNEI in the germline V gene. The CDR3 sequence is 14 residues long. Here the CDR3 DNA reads TGTGCCAGCAGTACCGGACAGGTCACCTACGAGCAGTACGTC. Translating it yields CASSTGQVTYEQYV.

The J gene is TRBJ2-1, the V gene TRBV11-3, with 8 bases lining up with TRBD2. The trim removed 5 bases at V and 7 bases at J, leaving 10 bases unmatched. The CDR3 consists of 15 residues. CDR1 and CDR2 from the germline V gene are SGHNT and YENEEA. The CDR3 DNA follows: TGTGCCAGCAGCCCCACGGGGGGGATGAGAAATGAGCAGTTCTTC. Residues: CASSPTGGMRNEQFF.

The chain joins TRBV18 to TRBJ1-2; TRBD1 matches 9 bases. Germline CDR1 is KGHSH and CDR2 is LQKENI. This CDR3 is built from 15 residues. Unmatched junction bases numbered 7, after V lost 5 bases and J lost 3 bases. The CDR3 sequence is CASSISGTGHYGYTF. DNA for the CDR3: TGTGCCAGCTCAATCTCCGGGACAGGGCACTATGGCTACACCTTC.

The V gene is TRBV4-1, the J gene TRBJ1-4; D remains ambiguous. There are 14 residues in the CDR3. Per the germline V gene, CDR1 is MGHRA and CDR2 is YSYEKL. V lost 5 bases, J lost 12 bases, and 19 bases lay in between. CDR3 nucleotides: TGCGCCAGCAGCTCCACTCCCAAGGCAGGAGAACTGTTTTTT. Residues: CASSSTPKAGELFF.

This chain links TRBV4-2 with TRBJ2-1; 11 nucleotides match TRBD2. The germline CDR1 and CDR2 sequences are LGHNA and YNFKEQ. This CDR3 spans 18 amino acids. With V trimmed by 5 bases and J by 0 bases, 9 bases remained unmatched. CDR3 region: CASSSIAGTSGSYNEQFF. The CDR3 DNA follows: TGTGCCAGCAGCTCCATAGCCGGGACTAGCGGCTCCTACAATGAGCAGTTCTTC.

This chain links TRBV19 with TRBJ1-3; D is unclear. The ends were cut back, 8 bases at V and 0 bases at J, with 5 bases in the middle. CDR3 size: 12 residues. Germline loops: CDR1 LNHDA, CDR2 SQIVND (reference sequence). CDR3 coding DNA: TGTGCCAGTGCCAGCTCTGGAAACACCATATATTTT. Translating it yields CASASSGNTIYF.

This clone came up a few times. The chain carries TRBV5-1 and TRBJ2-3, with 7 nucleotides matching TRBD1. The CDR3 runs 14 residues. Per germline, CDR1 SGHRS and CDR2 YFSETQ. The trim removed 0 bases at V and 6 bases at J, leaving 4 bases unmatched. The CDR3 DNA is TGCGCCAGCAGCTTGGGACAGGGCCGGGATACGCAGTATTTT. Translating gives CASSLGQGRDTQYF.